The subject of this entry is one TCR beta chain. This entry is derived from a study of blood T cell repertoires in COVID-19. Across the study: Sites in the United States, Italy and Spain provided acute and convalescent COVID-19 samples.

The germline CDR1 and CDR2 sequences are ENHRY and SYGVKD. CDR3 size: 18 residues. The V and J ends lost 3 bases and 2 bases respectively, with 19 bases between them. Sequencing was performed with immunoSEQ multiplex PCR; in TCRdb, only in-frame clones are kept and a portion is missing. This table holds 140,000 to 150,000 clones, 75% to 90% found once. The cohort comprised adults aged about 18 to 100 years residing in 20 to 30 US areas. Participants had their cohort set by participant-reported clinical history. Contact with a PCR-confirmed or clinician-diagnosed COVID-19 case occurred within 2 weeks of entry.

The clonotype originates from a woman aged 35 to 49 who had been exposed to COVID-19. Sequencing was performed on PBMCs or T cells enriched from blood (not recorded which). This chain uses TRBV10-3 with TRBJ2-2; no clear D gene. The CDR3 is CAISEKAGASLNTGELFF. The CDR3, as DNA: TGTGCCATCAGTGAAAAGGCAGGTGCCTCGTTAAACACCGGGGAGCTGTTTTTT.